A selection of T cell receptor beta chains follows, all from one sample in a study of blood T cell repertoires in COVID-19. The assay was immunoSEQ multiplex PCR, and TCRdb's table has in-frame clones only and misses some. The sample yields about 240,000 clones, 80% to 90% seen once. The sample was PBMCs or T cells enriched from blood (not recorded which). These receptors originate from a woman aged 25 to 39 with acute COVID-19. Each CDR3 is given with its conserved first and last residue. A D gene is named only where the DNA matches it firmly. Not all rows give a size; the values are once, few, many and, for expanded clones, a class.

-	-	TRBV7-2	TRBJ1-3	TGTGCCAGCAGCTTGGATCGGGCGGGAGGAAACACCATATATTTT	CASSLDRAGGNTIYF
once	TRBD2	TRBV4-3	TRBJ2-3	TGCGCCAGCAGCCAAGAAACTAGCGGGGTCGCAGATACGCAGTATTTT	CASSQETSGVADTQYF
once	TRBD1	TRBV6-5	TRBJ1-5	TGTGCCAGCAGTTCCGGACAGGGGGCGAGGCAGCCCCAGCATTTT	CASSSGQGARQPQHF
-	TRBD2	TRBV9	TRBJ2-2	TGTGCCAGCAGCGCACAGGCGAGCGGGGGGACCGGGGAGCTGTTTTTT	CASSAQASGGTGELFF
-	-	TRBV3-1/TRBV3-2	TRBJ1-2	TGTGCCAGCAGCCAAGGAGGCGGCTATGGCTACACCTTC	CASSQGGGYGYTF
-	-	TRBV6-5	TRBJ1-1	TGTGCCAGCATAACGTTCAGGAACACTGAAGCTTTCTTT	CASITFRNTEAFF
-	-	TRBV19	TRBJ2-1	TGTGCCAGTAGTAGAGGGTGGGGTGAGCAGTTCTTC	CASSRGWGEQFF
-	-	TRBV11-3	TRBJ2-2	TGTGCCAGCAGCCCCAGGAGGGGTTTAGCGAACACCGGGGAGCTGTTTTTT	CASSPRRGLANTGELFF
-	-	TRBV6-6	TRBJ1-2	TGTGCCAGCAGTCCCGGGGGGGCCAACAGGGCAGGAGTTGGCTACACCTTC	CASSPGGANRAGVGYTF
few	-	TRBV7-9	TRBJ1-2	TGTGCCAGCAGCGCCCGGGGGGGCCTTTTTTATGGCTACACCTTC	CASSARGGLFYGYTF
-	-	TRBV6-5	TRBJ1-2	TGTGCCAGCAGTTACAGGCAGGGCTATGGCTACACCTTC	CASSYRQGYGYTF
-	TRBD2	TRBV19	TRBJ2-2	TGTGCCAGTAGCTTCAATCTAGCGGGGCGTAACACCGGGGAGCTGTTTTTT	CASSFNLAGRNTGELFF
-	-	TRBV4-3	TRBJ1-1	TGCGCCAGCAGCCAAGCCGAGGGGAACACTGAAGCTTTCTTT	CASSQAEGNTEAFF
-	-	TRBV3-1/TRBV3-2	TRBJ1-2	TGTGCCAGCAGCAACCTACCCCGGGGTTCGAATGGCTACACCTTC	CASSNLPRGSNGYTF
-	-	TRBV4-1	TRBJ2-1	TGCGCCAGCAGCCATTTAGACGGGGACAATGAGCAGTTCTTC	CASSHLDGDNEQFF
-	-	TRBV11-1	TRBJ1-3	TGTGCCAGCAACGACGGACTCGGAAACACCATATATTTT	CASNDGLGNTIYF
-	TRBD2	TRBV6-2/TRBV6-3	TRBJ2-5	TGTGCCAGCAGTCCGCGGGGGGGCCAAAAGACCCAGTACTTC	CASSPRGGQKTQYF
-	-	TRBV19	TRBJ2-7	TGTGCCAGTAGTCCCGTTACAGGAGTCTACGAGCAGTACTTC	CASSPVTGVYEQYF
-	TRBD1	TRBV2	TRBJ1-6	TGTGCCAGCAGTGTAAGCCGACAGGGACAAGGGTATAATTCACCCCTCCACTTT	CASSVSRQGQGYNSPLHF
-	TRBD2	TRBV5-4	TRBJ2-1	TGTGCCAGCAGCGCAGCGGGGGCGGTTGAGCAGTTCTTC	CASSAAGAVEQFF
-	-	TRBV10-3	TRBJ2-1	TGTGCCATCAGCTCCGGACAGACAGTTAATGAGCAGTTCTTC	CAISSGQTVNEQFF
-	TRBD2	TRBV5-8	TRBJ2-3	TGTGCCAGCAGCTTGGAAGCCACTAGCGGGGGGGGAGATACGCAGTATTTT	CASSLEATSGGGDTQYF
-	-	TRBV4-2	TRBJ1-1	TGTGCCAGCAGCCAAGGTGATAGGAACACTGAAGCTTTCTTT	CASSQGDRNTEAFF
-	TRBD1	TRBV7-9	TRBJ1-2	TGTGCCAGCAGCTTTCGCGACAGGGGGTTCTATGGCTACACCTTC	CASSFRDRGFYGYTF
-	-	TRBV6-5	TRBJ1-2	TGTGCCAGCAGTCCGGGGTATGAAATTGGCTACACCTTC	CASSPGYEIGYTF
once	-	TRBV27	TRBJ2-1	TGTGCCAGCAGTTTAGATAGCGTGGAGGGGAATGAGCAGTTCTTC	CASSLDSVEGNEQFF
-	TRBD1	TRBV19	TRBJ2-5	TGTGCCAGTAGCCCGAGGAGACAGGGAAGAGAGACCCAGTACTTC	CASSPRRQGRETQYF
-	TRBD1	TRBV6-4	TRBJ2-2	TGTGCCAGCAGTAAAACAGGGGATCACGGGGAGCTGTTTTTT	CASSKTGDHGELFF
few	-	TRBV29-1	TRBJ1-2	TGCAGCGTTGACCCCCCGGGTATAGCCAACTATGGCTACACCTTC	CSVDPPGIANYGYTF
-	-	TRBV28	TRBJ2-1	TGTGCCAGCAGTCGGGACTTATACAATGAGCAGTTCTTC	CASSRDLYNEQFF
few	-	TRBV19	TRBJ2-3	TGTGCCAGTAGTATGACAGGTTATTCCACAGATACGCAGTATTTT	CASSMTGYSTDTQYF
-	TRBD1	TRBV3-1/TRBV3-2	TRBJ2-7	TGTGCCTCCCATACCCAGGGGGCCCCCTACGAGCAGTACTTC	CASHTQGAPYEQYF
-	-	TRBV5-1	TRBJ1-2	TGCGCCAGCAGCCCAACCGGGGGTGGGAACTATGGCTACACCTTC	CASSPTGGGNYGYTF
-	-	TRBV12-3/TRBV12-4	TRBJ1-1	TGTGCCAGCAGGGGGGGCACTGAAGCTTTCTTT	CASRGGTEAFF
few	-	TRBV11-2	TRBJ2-1	TGTGCCAGCAGCTTAGTCGTTGAGCAGTTCTTC	CASSLVVEQFF
few	-	TRBV10-2	TRBJ1-4	TGCGCCAGCAGGACGACAGCTGTTAATGAAAAACTGTTTTTT	CASRTTAVNEKLFF
-	-	TRBV11-2	TRBJ1-1	TGTGCCAGCAGCTTAGGCGACAGCATGAACACTGAAGCTTTCTTT	CASSLGDSMNTEAFF
-	-	TRBV18	TRBJ1-2	TGTGCCAGCTCACCCGACAGATATGGCTACACCTTC	CASSPDRYGYTF
-	-	TRBV10-3	TRBJ2-1	TGTGCCATCAGTGTCCAGAATGAGCAGTTCTTC	CAISVQNEQFF
few	-	TRBV3-1/TRBV3-2	TRBJ1-1	TGTGCCAGCACTCGGGAGGGTGCGGCTTTCTTT	CASTREGAAFF
once	-	TRBV20-1	TRBJ1-4	TGCAGTGCTAGTCCCGCAGGTGCACTGTTTTTT	CSASPAGALFF
-	TRBD1	TRBV18	TRBJ2-1	TGTGCCAGCTCACCACCGGGGACAGGGATAATGTTCTTC	CASSPPGTGIMFF
-	-	TRBV4-1	TRBJ1-2	TGCGCCAGCAGCCAAGATCGGCCGGCTAGCCTATCTGGTGGCTACACCTTC	CASSQDRPASLSGGYTF